The rows below give T cell receptor beta chains drawn from one sample of a study of early T cells in non-severe SARS-CoV-2 infection. MiXCR was run by TCRdb on the 5' RACE reads, yielding one entry per CDR3 protein. The data show approximately 56,000 distinct CDR3 sequences, with over 9.5% seen just once and 6.5% held by the top ten. Sequencing was done on a sample of whole blood. These receptors were taken from an adult who was a healthcare worker with PCR-confirmed SARS-CoV-2 infection or an uninfected control (not recorded which). CDR3s include the opening cysteine and the closing phenylalanine or tryptophan. Fields, in order: CDR3 DNA, CDR3 protein, V gene, J gene, D gene, clone size. The D gene is left open where the match is weak. Not all rows give a size; the values are once, few, many and, for expanded clones, a class.

DNA: TGTGCCAGCGGTAATAGCGGGAGGAGGGATGAGCAGTTCTTC
CDR3: CASGNSGRRDEQFF
V: TRBV7-2
J: TRBJ2-1
D: TRBD2
size: NA

DNA: TGTGCCAGCAGCTTAGCCCAGCCACTCTACAATGAGCAGTTCTTC
CDR3: CASSLAQPLYNEQFF
V: TRBV11-2
J: TRBJ2-1
D: NA
size: NA

DNA: TGTGCCAGCAGCTTAGTACGGTCCCAAGAGACCCAGTACTTC
CDR3: CASSLVRSQETQYF
V: TRBV7-2
J: TRBJ2-5
D: NA
size: NA

DNA: TGCAGTGCTCCGGGACTAGCGGGGAGCTCCTACGAGCAGTACTTC
CDR3: CSAPGLAGSSYEQYF
V: TRBV20-1
J: TRBJ2-7
D: TRBD2
size: many

DNA: TGTGCCAGCAGCCCCACTCAGCAAGAGACCCAGTACTTC
CDR3: CASSPTQQETQYF
V: TRBV9
J: TRBJ2-5
D: NA
size: NA

DNA: TGTGCCAGCAGTGGTGAGGGGGCGAGCGAGACCCAGTACTTC
CDR3: CASSGEGASETQYF
V: TRBV7-3
J: TRBJ2-5
D: TRBD1
size: many

DNA: TGCAGCGTTGGGCAGGGACGAGCGAACACTGAAGCTTTCTTT
CDR3: CSVGQGRANTEAFF
V: TRBV29-1
J: TRBJ1-1
D: NA
size: few

DNA: TGTGCCAGCAGCTTGGCGGGCAGGGGTACGGAGACCCAGTACTTC
CDR3: CASSLAGRGTETQYF
V: TRBV5-4
J: TRBJ2-5
D: NA
size: NA

DNA: TGCGCCAGCAGCGAGGGACAGTACTCCTACGAGCAGTACTTC
CDR3: CASSEGQYSYEQYF
V: TRBV5-1
J: TRBJ2-7
D: TRBD1
size: many

DNA: TGTGCCAGCAGATCGACAGGGACTATCGACGAGCAGTACTTC
CDR3: CASRSTGTIDEQYF
V: TRBV6-1
J: TRBJ2-7
D: NA
size: NA

DNA: TGTGCCAGCAGCGCCTGGACAGGGATGGGCACCGGGGAGCTGTTTTTT
CDR3: CASSAWTGMGTGELFF
V: TRBV7-6
J: TRBJ2-2
D: TRBD1
size: many

DNA: TGTGCCAGCAGTCGGACAGGGGAAAGTGGAAACACCATATATTTT
CDR3: CASSRTGESGNTIYF
V: TRBV6-6
J: TRBJ1-3
D: TRBD1
size: NA

DNA: TGCAGTGCTAGAGATCCGAGACTGAGCTCCTACAATGAGCAGTTCTTC
CDR3: CSARDPRLSSYNEQFF
V: TRBV20-1
J: TRBJ2-1
D: NA
size: many

DNA: TGTGCCAGCAGCTTGGGCCTGACCTACGAGCAGTACTTC
CDR3: CASSLGLTYEQYF
V: TRBV5-6
J: TRBJ2-7
D: NA
size: few

DNA: TGTGCCAGCAGTTTAGGGGCGGAGACCCAGTACTTC
CDR3: CASSLGAETQYF
V: TRBV12-3/TRBV12-4
J: TRBJ2-5
D: NA
size: NA

DNA: TGTGCCAGCAGTTTCACTAGTTCAGATACGCAGTATTTT
CDR3: CASSFTSSDTQYF
V: TRBV7-2
J: TRBJ2-3
D: NA
size: many

DNA: TGTGCCAGCAGCTGGAGGGACGGTCTTGGCTACACCTTC
CDR3: CASSWRDGLGYTF
V: TRBV25-1
J: TRBJ1-2
D: NA
size: NA

DNA: TGTGCCAGCAGCTTATATGGGACAGAAGCTTTCTTT
CDR3: CASSLYGTEAFF
V: TRBV7-2
J: TRBJ1-1
D: NA
size: few

DNA: TGTGCCAGCAGCTCCGAAATGAACTACGAGCAGTACTTC
CDR3: CASSSEMNYEQYF
V: TRBV5-6
J: TRBJ2-7
D: NA
size: many

DNA: TGTGCCATCAGTGAGGGAAGCGGGACGGTATATGGCTACACCTTC
CDR3: CAISEGSGTVYGYTF
V: TRBV10-3
J: TRBJ1-2
D: NA
size: NA

DNA: TGTGCCAGCAGCTTAGGTCTCGCGGGAGGGCTTTCGCTGTTTTTT
CDR3: CASSLGLAGGLSLFF
V: TRBV7-8
J: TRBJ2-2
D: TRBD2
size: few